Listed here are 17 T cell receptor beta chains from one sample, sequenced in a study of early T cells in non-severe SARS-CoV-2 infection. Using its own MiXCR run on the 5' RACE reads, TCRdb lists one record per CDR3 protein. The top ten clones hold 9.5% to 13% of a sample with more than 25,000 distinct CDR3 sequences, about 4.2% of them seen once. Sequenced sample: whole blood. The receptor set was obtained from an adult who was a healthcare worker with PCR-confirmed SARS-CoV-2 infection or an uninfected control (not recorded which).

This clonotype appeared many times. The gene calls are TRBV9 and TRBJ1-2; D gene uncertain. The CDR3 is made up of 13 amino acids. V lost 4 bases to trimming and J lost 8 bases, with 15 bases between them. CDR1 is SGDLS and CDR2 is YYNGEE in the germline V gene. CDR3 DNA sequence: TGTGCCAGCAGCCCCGAGGGATCCCGGGGCTACACCTTC. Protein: CASSPEGSRGYTF.

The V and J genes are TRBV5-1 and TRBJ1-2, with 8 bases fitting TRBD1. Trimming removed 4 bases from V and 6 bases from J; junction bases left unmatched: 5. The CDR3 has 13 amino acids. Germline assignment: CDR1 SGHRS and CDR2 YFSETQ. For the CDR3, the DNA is TGCGCCAGCAGCCTCGGACAGGGCGATGGCTACACCTTC. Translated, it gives CASSLGQGDGYTF.

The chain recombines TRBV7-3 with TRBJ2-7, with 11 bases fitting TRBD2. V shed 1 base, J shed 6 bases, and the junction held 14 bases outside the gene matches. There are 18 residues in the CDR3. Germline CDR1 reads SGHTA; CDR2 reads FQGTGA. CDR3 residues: CASSLKPSTSGTMFEQYF. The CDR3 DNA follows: TGTGCCAGCAGCTTAAAACCCTCGACTAGCGGGACAATGTTCGAGCAGTACTTC. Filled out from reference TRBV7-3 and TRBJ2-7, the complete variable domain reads GAGVSQTPSNKVTEKGKYVELRCDPISGHTALYWYRQSLGQGPEFLIYFQGTGAADDSGLPNDRFFAVRPEGSVSTLKIQRTERGDSAVYLCASSLKPSTSGTMFEQYFGPGTRLTVT.

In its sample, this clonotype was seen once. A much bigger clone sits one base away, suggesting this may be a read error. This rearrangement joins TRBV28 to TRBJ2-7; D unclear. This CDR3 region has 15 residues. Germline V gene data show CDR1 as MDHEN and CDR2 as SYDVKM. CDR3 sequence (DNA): TGTGCCAGCAGTTCGTCAGCCACCAGCTCCTACGACCAGTACTTC. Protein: CASSSSATSSYDQYF.

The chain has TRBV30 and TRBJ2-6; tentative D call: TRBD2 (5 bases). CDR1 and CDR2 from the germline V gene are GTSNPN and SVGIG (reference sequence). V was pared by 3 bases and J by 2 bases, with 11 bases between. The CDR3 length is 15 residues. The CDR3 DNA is TGTGCCTGGAGGAGGAGGACCACTGGGGCCAACGTCCTGACTTTC. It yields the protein CAWRRRTTGANVLTF. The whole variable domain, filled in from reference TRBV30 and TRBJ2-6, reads SQTIHQWPATLVQPVGSPLSLECTVEGTSNPNLYWYRQAAGRGLQLLFYSVGIGQISSEVPQNLSASRPQDRQFILSSKKLLLSDSGFYLCAWRRRTTGANVLTFGAGSRLTVL.

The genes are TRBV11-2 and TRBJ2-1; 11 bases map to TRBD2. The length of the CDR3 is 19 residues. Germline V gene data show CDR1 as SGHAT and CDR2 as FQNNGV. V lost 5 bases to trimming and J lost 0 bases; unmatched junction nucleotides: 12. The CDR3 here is CASSKQGLAAVSSYNEQFF. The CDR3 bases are TGTGCCAGCAGCAAGCAGGGACTAGCGGCCGTGAGCTCCTACAATGAGCAGTTCTTC.

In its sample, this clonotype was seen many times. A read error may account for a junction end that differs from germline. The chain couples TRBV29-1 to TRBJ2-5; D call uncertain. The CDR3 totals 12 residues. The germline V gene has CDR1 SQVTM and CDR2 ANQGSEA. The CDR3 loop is CSAETGLETQYF. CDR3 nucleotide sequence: TGCAGCGCTGAAACTGGTTTAGAGACCCAGTACTTC.

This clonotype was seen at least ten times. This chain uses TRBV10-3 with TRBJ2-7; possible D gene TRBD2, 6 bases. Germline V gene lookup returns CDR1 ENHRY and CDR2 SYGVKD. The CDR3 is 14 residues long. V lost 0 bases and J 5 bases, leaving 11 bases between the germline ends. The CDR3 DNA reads TGTGCCATCAGTGAGTCAGTGACTAGTAACGAGCAGTACTTC. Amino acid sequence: CAISESVTSNEQYF.

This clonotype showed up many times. The CDR3 nucleotides read TGTGCCAGCAGTTTGGGGACAGGGCTGTACCCCCTCCACTTT. This encodes CASSLGTGLYPLHF. The chain uses TRBV12-3 or TRBV12-4 and TRBJ1-6; the match to TRBD1 covers 9 bases. The CDR3 is 14 amino acids. J gave up 13 bases and V 3 bases, and 7 bases lay outside the gene matches.

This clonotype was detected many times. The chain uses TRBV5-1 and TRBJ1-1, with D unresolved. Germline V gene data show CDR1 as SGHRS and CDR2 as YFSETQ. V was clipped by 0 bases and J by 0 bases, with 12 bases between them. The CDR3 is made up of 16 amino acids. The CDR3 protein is CASSLGWSQMNTEAFF. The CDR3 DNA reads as TGCGCCAGCAGCTTGGGATGGTCGCAGATGAACACTGAAGCTTTCTTT.

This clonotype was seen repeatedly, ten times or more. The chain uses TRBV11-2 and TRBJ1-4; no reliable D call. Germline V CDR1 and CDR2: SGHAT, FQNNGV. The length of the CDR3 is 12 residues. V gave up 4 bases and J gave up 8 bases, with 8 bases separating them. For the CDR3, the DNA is TGTGCCAGCAGCTCCCCCCCCGAAAAACTGTTTTTT. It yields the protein CASSSPPEKLFF.

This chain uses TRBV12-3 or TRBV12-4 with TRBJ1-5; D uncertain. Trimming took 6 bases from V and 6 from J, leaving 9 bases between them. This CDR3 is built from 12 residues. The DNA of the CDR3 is TGTGCCAGCAGCCGGCAGCGTCAGCCCCAGCATTTT. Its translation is CASSRQRQPQHF.

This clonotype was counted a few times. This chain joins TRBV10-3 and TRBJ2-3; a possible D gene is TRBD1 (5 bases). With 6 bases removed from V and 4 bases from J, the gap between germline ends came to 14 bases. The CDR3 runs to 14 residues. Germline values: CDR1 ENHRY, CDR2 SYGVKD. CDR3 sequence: CAIRTGMGPDTQYF. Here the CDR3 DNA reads TGTGCCATCAGGACCGGTATGGGGCCAGATACGCAGTATTTT.

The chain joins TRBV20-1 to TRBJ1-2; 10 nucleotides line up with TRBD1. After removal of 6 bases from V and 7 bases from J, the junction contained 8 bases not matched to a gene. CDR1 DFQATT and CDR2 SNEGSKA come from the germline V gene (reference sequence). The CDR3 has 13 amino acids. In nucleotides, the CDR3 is TGCAGTGCCGCCCGACAGGGGGCGGTTGGCTACACCTTC. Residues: CSAARQGAVGYTF.

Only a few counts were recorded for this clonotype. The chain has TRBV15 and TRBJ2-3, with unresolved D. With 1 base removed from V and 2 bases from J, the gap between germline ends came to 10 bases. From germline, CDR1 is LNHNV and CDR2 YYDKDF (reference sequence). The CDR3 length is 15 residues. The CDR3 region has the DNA TGTGCCACCAGCAGAGGGTCCATCCCCACAGATACGCAGTATTTT. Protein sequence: CATSRGSIPTDTQYF.

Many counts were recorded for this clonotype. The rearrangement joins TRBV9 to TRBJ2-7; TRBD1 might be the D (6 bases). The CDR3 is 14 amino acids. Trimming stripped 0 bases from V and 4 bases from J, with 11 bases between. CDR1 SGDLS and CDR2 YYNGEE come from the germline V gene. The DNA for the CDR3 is TGTGCCAGCAGCGTAGACGGAGGACAGTACGAGCAGTACTTC. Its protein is CASSVDGGQYEQYF.

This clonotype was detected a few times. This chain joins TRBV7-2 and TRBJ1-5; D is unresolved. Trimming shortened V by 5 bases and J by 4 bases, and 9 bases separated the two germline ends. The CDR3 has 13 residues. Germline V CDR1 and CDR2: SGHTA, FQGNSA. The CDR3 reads CASSPGRNQPQHF. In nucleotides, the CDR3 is TGTGCCAGCAGCCCAGGCAGAAATCAGCCCCAGCATTTT.